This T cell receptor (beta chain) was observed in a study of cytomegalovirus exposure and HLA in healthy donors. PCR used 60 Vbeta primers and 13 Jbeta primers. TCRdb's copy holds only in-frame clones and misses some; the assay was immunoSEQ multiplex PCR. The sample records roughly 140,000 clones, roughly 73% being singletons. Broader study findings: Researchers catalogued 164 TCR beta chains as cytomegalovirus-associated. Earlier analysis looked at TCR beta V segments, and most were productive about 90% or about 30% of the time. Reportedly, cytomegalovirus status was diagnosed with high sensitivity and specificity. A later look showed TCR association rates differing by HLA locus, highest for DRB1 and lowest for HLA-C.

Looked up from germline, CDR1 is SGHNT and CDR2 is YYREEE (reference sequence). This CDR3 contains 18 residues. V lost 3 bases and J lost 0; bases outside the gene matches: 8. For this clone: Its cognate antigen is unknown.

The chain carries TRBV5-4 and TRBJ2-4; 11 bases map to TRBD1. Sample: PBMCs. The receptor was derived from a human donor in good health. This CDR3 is CASSYGTGGSPAKNIQYF. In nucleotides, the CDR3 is TGTGCCAGCAGCTACGGGACAGGGGGTTCTCCAGCCAAAAACATTCAGTACTTC.